The 32 T cell receptor beta chains in this list originate from one sample, sequenced in a study of T cells after yellow fever vaccination. TCRdb processed the 5' RACE reads anew with MiXCR; each CDR3 protein has one entry. The sample holds roughly 340,000 distinct CDR3 sequences, over 8% seen once. Material: PBMCs, obtained on the day of the first yellow fever vaccination. The origin of the receptors is a man younger than 35 who received the YFV17D yellow fever vaccine.

This clonotype was detected ten times or more. The chain links TRBV6-2 or TRBV6-3 to TRBJ2-3; no firm D call. The CDR3 length is 11 residues. V lost 7 bases and J 5 bases, leaving 7 bases between the germline ends. Germline CDR1 reads MNHEY; CDR2 reads SVGEGT. The CDR3 DNA sequence: TGTGCCAGCATCAACGGAGATACGCAGTATTTT. Amino acids: CASINGDTQYF.

This rearrangement joins TRBV5-1 to TRBJ2-3; D unresolved. V shed 6 bases and J shed 6 bases, with 17 bases lying between them. Germline assignment: CDR1 SGHRS and CDR2 YFSETQ. There are 14 residues in the CDR3. The CDR3 loop is CASKVESPVDTQYF. For the CDR3, the DNA is TGCGCCAGCAAGGTCGAGTCTCCAGTGGATACGCAGTATTTT.

This clonotype was found a few times. The chain is built from TRBV30 and TRBJ1-6; no reliable D call. Germline values: CDR1 GTSNPN, CDR2 SVGIG (reference sequence). The V gene lost 4 bases and the J gene lost 0 bases, with 7 bases spanning the gap. This CDR3 is built from 14 residues. CDR3 coding DNA: TGTGCCTGGACTCGACTCTCCTATAATTCACCCCTCCACTTT. Protein sequence: CAWTRLSYNSPLHF.

This clonotype was seen a few times. This chain connects TRBV5-4 to TRBJ1-4, with TRBD1 matching over 8 bases. CDR1 is SGHNT and CDR2 is YYREEE in the germline V gene (reference sequence). With 5 bases clipped from V and 7 bases from J, the junction kept 4 bases outside the gene matches. The CDR3 loop spans 13 amino acids. The CDR3 loop reads CASSTDRVEKLFF. CDR3 nucleotides: TGTGCCAGCAGTACGGACAGGGTTGAAAAACTGTTTTTT. Full variable domain (remainder filled in from reference TRBV5-4 and TRBJ1-4): ETGVTQSPTHLIKTRGQQVTLRCSSQSGHNTVSWYQQALGQGPQFIFQYYREEENGRGNFPPRFSGLQFPNYSSELNVNALELDDSALYLCASSTDRVEKLFFGSGTQLSVL.

A remark on this clonotype: As the CDR3 is not closed by the conserved phenylalanine or tryptophan, this likely results from a read error. J is TRBJ1-6 and V is TRBV5-1, with TRBD1 identical over 11 bases. Germline CDR1 SGHRS, CDR2 YFSETQ. This CDR3 contains 15 residues. Trimming cost V 4 bases and J 14 bases; bases outside gene matches: 11. The CDR3 spells CASSPRAGTGGALHS. The CDR3 DNA reads TGCGCCAGCAGCCCGCGGGCCGGGACAGGGGGAGCCCTCCACTCT.

This clonotype was observed a few times. V usage is TRBV10-3 and J usage is TRBJ2-6; tentatively, D is TRBD1 or TRBD2 (7 bases each). Deletions cut 7 bases from V and 0 bases from J, with 13 bases between. The CDR3 has 16 amino acids. CDR1 and CDR2 from the germline V gene are ENHRY and SYGVKD. The CDR3 here is CAITGGAASGANVLTF. CDR3 sequence (DNA): TGTGCCATCACAGGGGGGGCCGCCTCTGGGGCCAACGTCCTGACTTTC.

The chain carries TRBV29-1 and TRBJ1-1; 11 nucleotides align to TRBD1. Trimming at V came to 3 bases and at J to 8 bases, leaving 5 bases not matched to a gene. The CDR3 covers 13 residues. Germline lookup yields CDR1 SQVTM and CDR2 ANQGSEA. DNA of the CDR3: TGCAGCGTTGATCGGGACAGGGGGGCGGAAGCTTTCTTT. It codes for CSVDRDRGAEAFF.

This clonotype was picked up many times. The J gene is TRBJ2-5, the V gene TRBV4-1; TRBD2 agrees at 7 bases. The germline gives CDR1 MGHRA, CDR2 YSYEKL. This CDR3 has 16 amino acids. The V gene end was trimmed by 3 bases and the J gene end by 2 bases; junction bases not matched to a gene: 9. CDR3 sequence reads: CASSQTGLVIQETQYF. In nucleotides, the CDR3 is TGCGCCAGCAGCCAGACCGGACTAGTTATTCAAGAGACCCAGTACTTC.

This clonotype has only a few counts. The rearrangement joins TRBV11-3 to TRBJ2-1; maybe TRBD2 (5 bases). V lost 5 bases and J 8 bases, leaving 16 bases between the germline ends. Looked up from germline, CDR1 is SGHNT and CDR2 is YENEEA. The CDR3 extends over 14 amino acids. In DNA form, the CDR3 reads TGTGCCAGCAGCGATGGTTCGGTGAGGGATGAGCAGTTCTTC. Translation: CASSDGSVRDEQFF.

The V and J genes are TRBV5-1 and TRBJ2-7, with D maybe TRBD2 (6 bases). V lost 6 bases, J lost 9 bases, and 13 bases lay in between. The CDR3 is 11 amino acids. CDR1 is SGHRS, CDR2 YFSETQ, per germline. CDR3 sequence reads: CASTWGEVQYF. Here the CDR3 DNA reads TGCGCCAGCACTTGGGGGGAGGTGCAGTACTTC.

The table lists this clonotype with a few counts. V usage is TRBV20-1 and J usage is TRBJ2-6, with D perhaps matching TRBD1 (6 bases). The CDR3 is made up of 16 amino acids. The V gene's germline CDR1 is DFQATT and CDR2 SNEGSKA (reference sequence). V was shortened by 2 bases and J by 4 bases, with 15 bases between the two germline ends. CDR3 coding DNA: TGCAGTGCTAGACCCTTCCAGGGGTCCGGGGCCAACGTCCTGACTTTC. Its translation: CSARPFQGSGANVLTF.

The sample holds a few counts of this clonotype. The chain carries TRBV5-1 and TRBJ1-1; TRBD1 agrees at 9 bases. Germline V gene data show CDR1 as SGHRS and CDR2 as YFSETQ. V shed 0 bases and J 11 bases; nucleotides not matched to a gene: 8. This CDR3 has 14 amino acids. This CDR3 is CASSLAGQGLGAFF. In DNA, the CDR3 is TGCGCCAGCAGCTTGGCGGGACAGGGACTAGGTGCTTTCTTT.

This clonotype was recorded a few times. CDR3 loop: CASSSQFGEQYV. CDR3 sequence (DNA): TGTGCCAGTAGTTCACAGTTTGGCGAGCAGTACGTC. The chain has TRBV19 and TRBJ2-7, with unresolved D. Trimming took off 5 bases at V and 6 bases at J, with 11 bases between the two ends. The V gene's germline CDR1 is LNHDA and CDR2 SQIVND (reference sequence). The CDR3 extends over 12 amino acids.

This clonotype came up once. V usage is TRBV5-1 and J usage is TRBJ1-6, with D uncertain. Trimming cost V 2 bases and J 5 bases, with 5 bases left between them. Germline CDR1 SGHRS, CDR2 YFSETQ. The CDR3 is 13 amino acids. The CDR3 loop reads CASSFQNNSPLHF. In DNA, the CDR3 is TGCGCCAGCAGCTTCCAGAATAATTCACCCCTCCACTTT. Supplemented by reference TRBV5-1 and TRBJ1-6, the full variable domain reads KAGVTQTPRYLIKTRGQQVTLSCSPISGHRSVSWYQQTPGQGLQFLFEYFSETQRNKGNFPGRFSGRQFSNSRSEMNVSTLELGDSALYLCASSFQNNSPLHFGNGTRLTVT.

This clonotype was detected ten times or more. Written as DNA, the CDR3 is TGTGCCAGCACGGATTCACCCCTCCACTTT. This codes for CASTDSPLHF. The J gene is TRBJ1-6, the V gene TRBV27; D remains ambiguous. CDR3 length equals 10 residues. The V end lost 7 bases, the J end lost 8 bases, and 3 bases lay between the germline ends. Germline V CDR1 and CDR2: MNHEY, SMNVEV (reference sequence).

In this sample, this clonotype turned up a few times. This chain joins TRBV12-3 or TRBV12-4 and TRBJ1-1; 7 bases line up with TRBD1. The CDR3 has 12 residues. J lost 6 bases, V lost 7 bases, and 5 bases had no gene match. CDR3 region: CASTPGTAEAFF. In DNA form, the CDR3 reads TGTGCCAGCACCCCGGGGACAGCTGAAGCTTTCTTT.

CDR3 nucleotides: TGTGCCAGCAGCCCTCCCCTCGGGGGAACCTACGAGCAGTACTTC. This translates into CASSPPLGGTYEQYF. This sequence joins TRBV7-9 and TRBJ2-7; possibly TRBD2 for D (6 bases). The CDR3 has 15 amino acids. The germline V and J ends were trimmed by 5 bases and 2 bases, with 16 bases remaining between them. Germline loops: CDR1 SEHNR, CDR2 FQNEAQ (reference sequence).

This clonotype was observed a few times. V is TRBV7-9 and J is TRBJ1-4, with D uncertain. Germline V gives CDR1 SEHNR, CDR2 FQNEAQ (reference sequence). Trimming removed 1 base from V and 3 bases from J, with 6 bases in between. The CDR3 loop spans 14 amino acids. CDR3 residues: CASSLVQPNEKLFF. The CDR3 nucleotides are TGTGCCAGCAGCTTAGTCCAGCCTAATGAAAAACTGTTTTTT.

This clonotype has only a few counts. The V and J genes are TRBV7-2 and TRBJ2-5; TRBD2 agrees at 7 bases. Germline CDR1 SGHTA, CDR2 FQGNSA. The CDR3 runs to 16 residues. J was trimmed by 4 bases and V by 5 bases; bases with no gene match: 13. The CDR3 sequence: CASSPSYGGWGETQYF. In DNA, the CDR3 is TGTGCCAGCAGCCCGTCGTACGGGGGGTGGGGAGAGACCCAGTACTTC. The whole variable domain, filled in from reference TRBV7-2 and TRBJ2-5, reads GAGVSQSPSNKVTEKGKDVELRCDPISGHTALYWYRQSLGQGLEFLIYFQGNSAPDKSGLPSDRFSAERTGGSVSTLTIQRTQQEDSAVYLCASSPSYGGWGETQYFGPGTRLLVL.

This chain links TRBV5-1 with TRBJ2-7; possibly TRBD2 for D (5 bases). The CDR3 length is 13 residues. The germline gives CDR1 SGHRS, CDR2 YFSETQ. Trimming removed 9 bases from V and 4 bases from J, with 17 bases in between. The CDR3 DNA sequence: TGCGCCACAGCCGGGGAATTAGGATACGAGCAGTACTTC. This gives the protein CATAGELGYEQYF.

In this sample, this clonotype turned up a few times. The J gene is TRBJ2-5, the V gene TRBV24-1, with 8 bases that match TRBD1. The CDR3 is 18 amino acids. Per the germline V gene, CDR1 is KGHDR and CDR2 is SFDVKD. V shed 3 bases, J shed 5 bases, and the junction held 16 bases outside the gene matches. The CDR3: CATSDHRDRGGFRETQYF. The CDR3, as DNA: TGTGCCACCAGTGATCACCGAGACAGGGGTGGTTTCAGGGAGACCCAGTACTTC.

This clonotype came up once. The chain carries TRBV15 and TRBJ2-1; TRBD1 aligns across 7 bases. The CDR3 covers 16 residues. Germline trimming cut 2 bases from V and 3 bases from J; bases unmatched to any gene: 7. Per the germline V gene, CDR1 is LNHNV and CDR2 is YYDKDF (reference sequence). Here the CDR3 reads CATSRIGTVYYNEQFF. The CDR3 nucleotides read TGTGCCACCAGCAGAATTGGGACAGTATACTACAATGAGCAGTTCTTC.

The chain uses TRBV7-8 and TRBJ1-1; no firm D call. The CDR3 contains 15 residues. V was cut by 9 bases and J by 1 base, with 18 bases left in between. Per germline, CDR1 SGHVS and CDR2 FQNEAQ. The CDR3 DNA reads as TGTGCCAGTGCCCCCGGGTGGCAGTCGAACACTGAAGCTTTCTTT. It translates to CASAPGWQSNTEAFF.

This clonotype was detected a few times. V and J are TRBV18 and TRBJ1-1; D is undetermined. V lost 5 bases and J lost 5, with 18 bases in between. Germline CDR1 reads KGHSH; CDR2 reads LQKENI. The CDR3 spans 15 residues. The chain's CDR3 is CASSTPRTGGTEAFF. CDR3 coding DNA: TGTGCCAGCTCAACCCCGCGGACGGGAGGGACTGAAGCTTTCTTT. The variable domain in full, with the rest retrieved from reference TRBV18 and TRBJ1-1, is NAGVMQNPRHLVRRRGQEARLRCSPMKGHSHVYWYRQLPEEGLKFMVYLQKENIIDESGMPKERFSAEFPKEGPSILRIQQVVRGDSAAYFCASSTPRTGGTEAFFGQGTRLTVV.

The genes are TRBV7-3 and TRBJ2-1, with 11 bases that match TRBD2. Germline CDR1 SGHTA, CDR2 FQGTGA. This CDR3 has 15 amino acids. Trimming at V came to 2 bases and at J to 7 bases, leaving 4 bases not matched to a gene. CDR3 residues: CASSLLAGGVNEQFF. The CDR3 nucleotides are TGTGCCAGCAGCTTACTAGCGGGGGGAGTGAATGAGCAGTTCTTC.

This rearrangement joins TRBV13 to TRBJ1-1, with no clear D. CDR3 length: 13 amino acids. Trimming cost V 5 bases and J 5 bases, with 12 bases left between them. CDR1 is PRHDT, CDR2 FYEKMQ, per germline (reference sequence). CDR3 DNA: TGTGCCAGCAGCCCAGCCCCATGGACTGAAGCTTTCTTT. Its translation: CASSPAPWTEAFF. Full variable domain (remainder filled in from reference TRBV13 and TRBJ1-1): AAGVIQSPRHLIKEKRETATLKCYPIPRHDTVYWYQQGPGQDPQFLISFYEKMQSDKGSIPDRFSAQQFSDYHSELNMSSLELGDSALYFCASSPAPWTEAFFGQGTRLTVV.

This clonotype came up many times. The gene calls are TRBV7-9 and TRBJ1-2, with a weak D call TRBD1 (5 bases). Between the trimmed V and J ends, which lost 1 base and 7 bases, there was a span of 7 bases. The CDR3 has 12 residues. Per germline, CDR1 SEHNR and CDR2 FQNEAQ (reference sequence). The CDR3 sequence: CASSLETVGYTF. The CDR3 coding sequence is TGTGCCAGCAGCTTAGAGACAGTTGGCTACACCTTC.

V usage is TRBV7-2 and J usage is TRBJ2-5, with D maybe TRBD2 (7 bases). The CDR3 has 12 residues. From germline, CDR1 is SGHTA and CDR2 FQGNSA. V dropped 8 bases and J dropped 5 bases, with 12 bases sitting between them. The CDR3 protein is CASRGASETQYF. DNA for the CDR3: TGTGCCAGCCGGGGGGCCAGTGAGACCCAGTACTTC.

The chain carries TRBV7-2 and TRBJ2-1; 7 positions agree with TRBD1. Germline-derived CDR1 and CDR2 are SGHTA and FQGNSA. The CDR3 covers 15 residues. The V and J ends lost 5 bases and 7 bases, in that order; junction bases with no gene match: 11. The CDR3 loop is CASSLGRGLGNEQFF. The CDR3 DNA is TGTGCCAGCAGCCTTGGCAGGGGGTTGGGGAATGAGCAGTTCTTC. Looking up the rest from reference TRBV7-2 and TRBJ2-1 gives the full variable domain: GAGVSQSPSNKVTEKGKDVELRCDPISGHTALYWYRQSLGQGLEFLIYFQGNSAPDKSGLPSDRFSAERTGGSVSTLTIQRTQQEDSAVYLCASSLGRGLGNEQFFGPGTRLTVL.

There are many counts of this clonotype. The chain has TRBV7-3 and TRBJ2-5; 7 nucleotides line up with TRBD1. The CDR3 spans 14 residues. V gave up 5 bases and J gave up 2 bases; unmatched junction bases: 5. The germline gives CDR1 SGHTA, CDR2 FQGTGA. CDR3 nucleotides: TGTGCCAGCAGCCCTACAGGGGTGCAAGAGACCCAGTACTTC. This encodes CASSPTGVQETQYF.

This clonotype was seen a few times. The chain combines TRBV11-3 with TRBJ2-1; tentatively, D is TRBD1 (5 bases). Per germline, CDR1 SGHNT and CDR2 YENEEA. The ends were cut back, 6 bases at V and 5 bases at J, with 11 bases in the middle. The CDR3 is 13 residues long. The CDR3 spells CASSAGNHNEQFF. The DNA for the CDR3 is TGTGCCAGCAGTGCAGGGAATCACAATGAGCAGTTCTTC. Based on the CDR3 plus reference TRBV11-3 and TRBJ2-1, the full variable domain is EAGVVQSPRYKIIEKKQPVAFWCNPISGHNTLYWYLQNLGQGPELLIRYENEEAVDDSQLPKDRFSAERLKGVDSTLKIQPAELGDSAVYLCASSAGNHNEQFFGPGTRLTVL.

This clonotype was seen more than once but under ten times. The genes are TRBV7-3 and TRBJ2-5; D is unclear. V lost 5 bases and J 3 bases, leaving 10 bases between the germline ends. The CDR3 spans 13 residues. Germline V gene data show CDR1 as SGHTA and CDR2 as FQGTGA. This CDR3 reads CASSPRSEETQYF. In nucleotides, the CDR3 is TGTGCCAGCAGCCCCCGTTCAGAAGAGACCCAGTACTTC.